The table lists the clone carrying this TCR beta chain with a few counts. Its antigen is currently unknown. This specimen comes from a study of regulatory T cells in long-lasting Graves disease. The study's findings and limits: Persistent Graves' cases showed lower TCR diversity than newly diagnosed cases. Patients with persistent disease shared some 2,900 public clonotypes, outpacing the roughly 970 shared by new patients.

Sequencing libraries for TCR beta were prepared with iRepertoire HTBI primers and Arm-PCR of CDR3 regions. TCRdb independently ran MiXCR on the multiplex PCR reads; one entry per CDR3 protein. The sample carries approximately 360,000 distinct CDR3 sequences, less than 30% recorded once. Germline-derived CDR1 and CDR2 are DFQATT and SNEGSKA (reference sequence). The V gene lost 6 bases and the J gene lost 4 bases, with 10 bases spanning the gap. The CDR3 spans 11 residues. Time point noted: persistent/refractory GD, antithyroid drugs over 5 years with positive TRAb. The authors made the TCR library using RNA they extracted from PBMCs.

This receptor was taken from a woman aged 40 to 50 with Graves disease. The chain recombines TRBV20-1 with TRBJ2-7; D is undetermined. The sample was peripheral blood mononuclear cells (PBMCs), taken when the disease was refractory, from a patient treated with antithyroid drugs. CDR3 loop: CSALLPYEQYF. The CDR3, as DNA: TGCAGTGCCCTGCTCCCGTACGAGCAGTACTTC.